The T cell receptor (beta chain) described here comes from a study of cytomegalovirus exposure and HLA in healthy donors. This clone was counted a single time. PCR employed 60 Vbeta and 13 Jbeta primers. Measured with immunoSEQ multiplex PCR; TCRdb has only the in-frame clones, and not every one. This sample has about 100,000 clones, with about three quarters found just once. The CDR3 covers 15 residues. CDR1 is SGHRS, CDR2 YFSETQ, per germline. Deletions cut 0 bases from V and 5 bases from J, with 14 bases between. The sample taken for sequencing was PBMCs. V gene TRBV5-1 combines with J gene TRBJ2-5; tentative D call: TRBD1 (5 bases). This TCR was recovered from a man aged 30 to 45 in good health and CMV-seronegative. The CDR3 spells CASSLVGRAEETQYF. CDR3 bases: TGCGCCAGCAGCTTGGTTGGCAGGGCAGAGGAGACCCAGTACTTC.